This is a list of T cell receptor beta chains from one sample in a study of T-cell memory formation after mild COVID-19. TCRdb re-called the 5' RACE reads with MiXCR, one entry per CDR3 protein. The sample lists under 550,000 distinct CDR3 sequences; roughly 18% were seen once. The sequenced sample was PBMCs or a T cell subset sorted from them (not recorded which). The receptors originated from an adult woman who had mild COVID-19 (a few samples of this study predate the infection). Cell type and time point are not known. Both conserved end residues are part of each CDR3. Each record gives: D gene, J gene, V gene, clone size, CDR3 protein, CDR3 DNA. D genes are given only for firm matches. Part of the rows lack a size; the others show once, few, many or a class for expanded clones.

NA TRBJ2-1 TRBV7-9 many CASSPRGGTQGHNEQFF TGTGCCAGCAGCCCGAGAGGTGGGACACAGGGCCACAATGAGCAGTTCTTC
NA TRBJ2-5 TRBV12-3/TRBV12-4 few CASSLWTQETQYF TGTGCCAGCAGTTTATGGACCCAAGAGACCCAGTACTTC
NA TRBJ2-1 TRBV4-2 NA CASSQGDGGPLVF TGTGCCAGCAGCCAAGGGGATGGCGGACCTCTCGTCTTC
TRBD1 TRBJ2-5 TRBV2 few CASSPLGTGGELTQYF TGTGCCAGCAGCCCTCTTGGGACAGGGGGCGAGCTGACCCAGTACTTC
NA TRBJ2-1 TRBV12-3/TRBV12-4 NA CASSPIRSTGEQFF TGTGCCAGCAGTCCCATTCGCTCTACTGGTGAGCAGTTCTTC
NA TRBJ1-1 TRBV12-3/TRBV12-4 NA CASSLVQGPAEAFF TGTGCCAGCAGTTTGGTCCAGGGTCCCGCTGAAGCTTTCTTT
TRBD2 TRBJ2-2 TRBV5-1 NA CASSLPSGGSNTGELFF TGCGCCAGCAGCTTGCCTAGCGGGGGATCGAACACCGGGGAGCTGTTTTTT
NA TRBJ2-2 TRBV12-3/TRBV12-4 NA CASGFPPGGNTGELFF TGTGCCAGCGGCTTCCCTCCGGGGGGCAACACCGGGGAGCTGTTTTTT
TRBD1 TRBJ1-5 TRBV12-3/TRBV12-4 NA CASSPRTGTQPQHF TGTGCCAGCAGTCCGAGGACAGGGACACAGCCCCAGCATTTT
TRBD1 TRBJ2-7 TRBV20-1 few CSARDPGQGLYEQYF TGCAGTGCTAGAGATCCGGGACAGGGTCTGTACGAGCAGTACTTC
TRBD1 TRBJ2-1 TRBV10-3 once CAISSAGGPYNEQFF TGTGCCATCAGTTCTGCAGGGGGCCCCTACAATGAGCAGTTCTTC
TRBD2 TRBJ2-7 TRBV3-1 few CASRLAGKDEQYF TGTGCCAGCAGACTAGCGGGAAAGGATGAGCAGTACTTC
TRBD1 TRBJ1-1 TRBV5-1 few CASSLQDRGRAFF TGCGCCAGCAGCTTACAGGACAGGGGCCGAGCTTTCTTT
NA TRBJ1-1 TRBV4-1 NA CASRGVGRTNTEAFF TGCGCCAGCAGGGGCGTTGGCAGGACGAACACTGAAGCTTTCTTT